Following are 26 T cell receptor beta chains from one sample sequenced in a study of beta chain features in type 1 diabetes. Findings of the study overall: Across all four CD4+ subsets, people with type 1 diabetes showed modestly shorter TCRB CDR3s.

The whole isolated RNA underwent reverse transcription, so sequencing captured expressed TCRB transcripts. The data were produced by immunoSEQ multiplex PCR, yet TCRdb's version contains in-frame clones alone and is incomplete. The sample gives 640,000 or so clones, about 14% of which show up once; 0.035% to 0.045% is in the top ten. These receptors have no known antigen. The sequenced material came from naive CD4+ T cells from blood. The receptor source for this set is a man younger than 35 with type 1 diabetes.

This clone has just a few counts. J is TRBJ1-2 and V is TRBV4-3, with no clear D. This CDR3 region has 16 residues. Trimming cost V 0 bases and J 4 bases, with 15 bases left between them. From germline, CDR1 is LGHNA and CDR2 YSLEER. The CDR3 spells CASSQEAGAQIYGYTF. The CDR3 DNA reads TGCGCCAGCAGCCAAGAGGCGGGTGCGCAGATCTATGGCTACACCTTC.

This clone has more than one count but fewer than ten. This chain links TRBV5-4 with TRBJ2-1, with D possibly matching TRBD2 (5 bases). This CDR3 contains 15 residues. Germline values: CDR1 SGHNT, CDR2 YYREEE (reference sequence). Trimming removed 0 bases at V and 0 bases at J, with 7 bases between. The CDR3 here is CASSLDGNSYNEQFF. DNA of the CDR3: TGTGCCAGCAGCTTGGACGGGAACTCCTACAATGAGCAGTTCTTC.

This clone was seen a handful of times. V usage is TRBV28 and J usage is TRBJ2-7; D tentatively fits TRBD1 or TRBD2 (6 bases each). Trimming took off 3 bases at V and 0 bases at J, with 12 bases between the two ends. The germline CDR1 and CDR2 sequences are MDHEN and SYDVKM. The CDR3 is made up of 15 amino acids. The CDR3 loop reads CASSLGGDRSYEQYF. The CDR3 bases are TGTGCCAGCAGTTTGGGGGGCGACCGCTCCTACGAGCAGTACTTC.

The V call is TRBV5-1, the J call TRBJ2-7; no firm D call. This CDR3 is 13 amino acids long. The V end lost 0 bases, the J end lost 8 bases, and 12 bases lay between the germline ends. Germline CDR1 and CDR2: SGHRS and YFSETQ. In DNA, the CDR3 is TGCGCCAGCAGCTTGGATGCAGCCATCCAGCAGTACTTC. Translated, it gives CASSLDAAIQQYF.

This clone has just a few counts. The rearrangement joins TRBV6-6 to TRBJ2-7, with D possibly being TRBD1 (6 bases). Trimming cost V 7 bases and J 7 bases, with 23 bases left between them. The length of the CDR3 is 15 residues. Germline lookup yields CDR1 MNHNY and CDR2 SVGAGI (reference sequence). CDR3 DNA: TGTGCCAGCATTCAAAACCGGGACACCTCGGGAGAGCAGTACTTC. Translation gives CASIQNRDTSGEQYF.

The chain recombines TRBV9 with TRBJ1-1; tentative D call: TRBD1 (5 bases). Germline values: CDR1 SGDLS, CDR2 YYNGEE. This CDR3 contains 15 residues. V dropped 3 bases and J dropped 4 bases, with 16 bases sitting between them. CDR3 loop: CASSGGRIHPTEAFF. CDR3 DNA: TGTGCCAGCAGCGGGGGACGTATTCACCCCACTGAAGCTTTCTTT. The complete variable domain, with remaining parts taken from reference TRBV9 and TRBJ1-1, reads DSGVTQTPKHLITATGQRVTLRCSPRSGDLSVYWYQQSLDQGLQFLIQYYNGEERAKGNILERFSAQQFPDLHSELNLSSLELGDSALYFCASSGGRIHPTEAFFGQGTRLTVV.

This clone has just one count. The chain carries TRBV5-1 and TRBJ2-7, with 7 bases identical to TRBD1. From germline, CDR1 is SGHRS and CDR2 YFSETQ. This CDR3 comprises 14 residues. The ends lost 4 bases at V and 6 bases at J; junction bases unmatched: 10. In DNA form, the CDR3 reads TGCGCCAGCAGCAGTGGGACAGTGAATAGCGAGCAGTACTTC. Amino acid sequence: CASSSGTVNSEQYF.

V and J are TRBV6-6 and TRBJ2-7; 14 nucleotides line up with TRBD2. V trimming: 6 bases; J trimming: 3 bases; junction bases outside the gene matches: 4. The V gene's germline CDR1 is MNHNY and CDR2 SVGAGI (reference sequence). CDR3 length equals 15 residues. CDR3 nucleotide sequence: TGTGCCAGCAGCCCGACTAGCGGGAGGGTCTACGAGCAGTACTTC. It specifies CASSPTSGRVYEQYF.

This clone was recorded at least ten times. CDR3 in DNA: TGTGCCAGCAGTCCAGGGTTTGAGCAGTTCTTC. It codes for CASSPGFEQFF. The chain joins TRBV2 to TRBJ2-1, with a weak D call TRBD1 (5 bases). Per the germline V gene, CDR1 is SNHLY and CDR2 is FYNNEI. This CDR3 region has 11 residues. V was shortened by 5 bases and J by 9 bases, with 8 bases between the two germline ends. The full variable domain, in which reference TRBV2 and TRBJ2-1 provide the parts outside the CDR3, is EPEVTQTPSHQVTQMGQEVILRCVPISNHLYFYWYRQILGQKVEFLVSFYNNEISEKSEIFDDQFSVERPDGSNFTLKIRSTKLEDSAMYFCASSPGFEQFFGPGTRLTVL.

The CDR3 region is CSVGERDYEQYF. CDR3 in DNA: TGCAGCGTAGGGGAGAGAGATTACGAGCAGTACTTC. The chain employs TRBV29-1 and TRBJ2-7; either TRBD1 or TRBD2 may supply D (5 bases each). Germline V gene data show CDR1 as SQVTM and CDR2 as ANQGSEA. V lost 6 bases and J 4 bases, leaving 13 bases between the germline ends. CDR3 length: 12 residues.

This rearrangement joins TRBV30 to TRBJ1-2, with 9 bases that match TRBD1. This CDR3 comprises 13 residues. Germline V CDR1 and CDR2: GTSNPN, SVGIG (reference sequence). The junction had 10 bases not matched to a gene; V was cut back by 6 bases and J by 8 bases. The CDR3 protein is CACPGQGWSGYTF. In nucleotides, the CDR3 is TGTGCCTGTCCGGGACAGGGTTGGTCCGGCTACACCTTC.

The gene calls are TRBV25-1 and TRBJ2-5; 7 bases are a match to TRBD2. Germline V CDR1 and CDR2: MGHDK, SYGVNS. The CDR3 totals 16 residues. J was trimmed by 5 bases and V by 5 bases; bases with no gene match: 14. The DNA for the CDR3 is TGTGCCAGCAGTAAGGTCCGCGGGGGAGCGGCGGAGACCCAGTACTTC. This codes for CASSKVRGGAAETQYF.

This clone showed up just a few times. This rearrangement joins TRBV14 to TRBJ1-3; no clear D. Trimming shortened V by 5 bases and J by 1 base, and 9 bases separated the two germline ends. Germline lookup yields CDR1 SGHDN and CDR2 FVKESK. The CDR3 has 14 amino acids. This CDR3 reads CASSSSRSGNTIYF. The CDR3 DNA sequence: TGTGCCAGCAGCTCGTCTAGGTCTGGAAACACCATATATTTT.

The V call is TRBV5-1, the J call TRBJ2-1; D gene unclear. The CDR3 contains 15 residues. Germline V gene data show CDR1 as SGHRS and CDR2 as YFSETQ. The germline V and J ends were trimmed by 0 bases and 6 bases, with 13 bases remaining between them. CDR3 sequence: CASSLGLVFSNEQFF. The CDR3 coding sequence is TGCGCCAGCAGCTTGGGGCTAGTTTTTAGCAATGAGCAGTTCTTC.

The rearrangement uses TRBV5-5 and TRBJ2-6; D is ambiguous. The CDR3 has 13 residues. V was trimmed by 6 bases and J by 3 bases, leaving 7 bases between them. CDR1 SGHKS and CDR2 YYEKEE come from the germline V gene (reference sequence). The DNA of the CDR3 is TGTGCCAGCATCAAAAATGGGGCCAACGTCCTGACTTTC. Translating it yields CASIKNGANVLTF. Drawing the rest from reference TRBV5-5 and TRBJ2-6, the complete variable domain is DAGVTQSPTHLIKTRGQQVTLRCSPISGHKSVSWYQQVLGQGPQFIFQYYEKEERGRGNFPDRFSARQFPNYSSELNVNALLLGDSALYLCASIKNGANVLTFGAGSRLTVL.

This clone appeared a few times. The identical CDR3 is also encoded by other nucleotide sequences in the sample. This chain links TRBV30 with TRBJ2-7; a possible D gene is TRBD2 (6 bases). This CDR3 is 15 amino acids long. Trimming removed 0 bases at V and 6 bases at J, with 18 bases between. CDR1 and CDR2 (germline): GTSNPN, SVGIG (reference sequence). CDR3 in amino acids: CAWSVLAGHAGEQYF. The CDR3 DNA is TGTGCCTGGAGTGTACTTGCGGGGCACGCGGGCGAGCAGTACTTC.

This chain connects TRBV7-2 to TRBJ2-7; a possible D gene is TRBD1 (5 bases). From germline, CDR1 is SGHTA and CDR2 FQGNSA. The CDR3 sequence is 15 residues long. Trimming took 4 bases from V and 0 from J, leaving 13 bases between them. DNA of the CDR3: TGTGCCAGCAGCTACGACAGAGGAAGCTCCTACGAGCAGTACTTC. Translated: CASSYDRGSSYEQYF.

The chain couples TRBV7-6 to TRBJ2-3, with 9 bases fitting TRBD2. Looked up from germline, CDR1 is SGHVS and CDR2 is FNYEAQ. The CDR3 consists of 16 residues. Trimming cost V 1 base and J 4 bases; bases outside gene matches: 6. The CDR3 coding sequence is TGTGCCAGCAGCTTAGTCGCGGGGGGGCGTCCAGATACGCAGTATTTT. As protein: CASSLVAGGRPDTQYF.

J is TRBJ2-7 and V is TRBV30; no clear D gene. The germline V gene encodes CDR1 GTSNPN and CDR2 SVGIG (reference sequence). Between the trimmed V and J ends, which lost 0 bases and 2 bases, there was a span of 8 bases. CDR3 size: 13 residues. Here the CDR3 reads CAWSVGMTYEQYF. The CDR3 DNA sequence: TGTGCCTGGAGTGTGGGAATGACCTACGAGCAGTACTTC.

This chain links TRBV5-8 with TRBJ2-5; TRBD1 matches 7 bases. Unmatched junction bases numbered 4, after V lost 0 bases and J lost 5 bases. Germline CDR1 reads SGHTS; CDR2 reads YDEGEE. This CDR3 has 14 amino acids. Here the CDR3 DNA reads TGTGCCAGCAGCTTGGTTCAGGGGGAGGAGACCCAGTACTTC. Encoded protein: CASSLVQGEETQYF.

The V call is TRBV7-3, the J call TRBJ2-5, with 10 bases lining up with TRBD1. The CDR3 consists of 16 residues. The germline V gene encodes CDR1 SGHTA and CDR2 FQGTGA. J gave up 3 bases and V 1 base, and 5 bases lay outside the gene matches. The CDR3 DNA follows: TGTGCCAGCAGCTTAATGGGACAGGGGTCGGAAGAGACCCAGTACTTC. Translation: CASSLMGQGSEETQYF.

The chain couples TRBV29-1 to TRBJ1-2; TRBD1 might be the D (5 bases). In germline, CDR1 is SQVTM, CDR2 ANQGSEA. Trimming took off 6 bases at V and 8 bases at J, with 16 bases between the two ends. The CDR3 runs 12 residues. CDR3 sequence: CSVPDTGVGYTF. The CDR3 DNA sequence: TGCAGCGTCCCCGACACGGGGGTCGGCTACACCTTC.

The rearrangement joins TRBV7-2 to TRBJ1-1; D remains unclear. V lost 5 bases, J lost 0 bases, and 10 bases lay in between. CDR1 is SGHTA and CDR2 is FQGNSA in the germline V gene. CDR3 length: 14 residues. CDR3 coding DNA: TGTGCCAGCAGCCCTGGACCGCTGAACACTGAAGCTTTCTTT. Translation gives CASSPGPLNTEAFF. Looking up the rest from reference TRBV7-2 and TRBJ1-1 gives the full variable domain: GAGVSQSPSNKVTEKGKDVELRCDPISGHTALYWYRQSLGQGLEFLIYFQGNSAPDKSGLPSDRFSAERTGGSVSTLTIQRTQQEDSAVYLCASSPGPLNTEAFFGQGTRLTVV.

This clone was counted only a few times. The chain links TRBV4-1 to TRBJ2-3; 8 bases align to TRBD2. CDR3 size: 20 residues. The germline gives CDR1 MGHRA, CDR2 YSYEKL. J gave up 3 bases and V 1 base, and 18 bases lay outside the gene matches. The CDR3 bases are TGCGCCAGCAGCCAAGTGACCCAGGGAGCGGTCGGGAGGGAAACAGATACGCAGTATTTT. Translated, it gives CASSQVTQGAVGRETDTQYF.

The gene calls are TRBV18 and TRBJ2-7; weak D call: TRBD2 (6 bases). V dropped 4 bases and J dropped 2 bases, with 9 bases sitting between them. The length of the CDR3 is 13 residues. Germline V lookup: CDR1 KGHSH, CDR2 LQKENI. The CDR3 is CASSRGGTYEQYF. The CDR3 nucleotides read TGTGCCAGCTCACGAGGCGGGACCTACGAGCAGTACTTC.

In this sample, this clone turned up a few times. The rearrangement uses TRBV29-1 and TRBJ2-5, with D possibly matching TRBD2 (6 bases). This CDR3 is 12 amino acids long. The V gene's germline CDR1 is SQVTM and CDR2 ANQGSEA. V shed 8 bases and J shed 3 bases, with 13 bases lying between them. CDR3 in DNA: TGCAGCTTCTCCTCGGGGGAAGAGACCCAGTACTTC. Its protein product is CSFSSGEETQYF.